This TCR beta chain was observed in a study of PD-1 blockade in mismatch repair-deficient tumors. Study-wide points: Rapid post-treatment expansion, then contraction, generally preceding radiologic response, marked tumor-resident clones.

PCR or immunohistochemistry showed mismatch repair deficiency in every enrolled patient. To note about this clone: No antigen is known for it.

Produced via immunoSEQ multiplex PCR; TCRdb's table is partial and in-frame only. The sample records roughly 130,000 clones, 85% to 90% being singletons. V was shortened by 0 bases and J by 0 bases, with 9 bases between the two germline ends. The CDR3 spans 17 residues. Germline CDR1 is LGHNA and CDR2 is YSLEER. The chain has TRBV4-3 and TRBJ2-6; no clear D. This TCR came from an adult with mismatch repair-deficient cancer. Specimen: peripheral blood, collected just over 70 weeks after starting pembrolizumab. The DNA for the CDR3 is TGCGCCAGCAGCCAAGATTTCCCCGGCTCTGGGGCCAACGTCCTGACTTTC. Protein product: CASSQDFPGSGANVLTF.